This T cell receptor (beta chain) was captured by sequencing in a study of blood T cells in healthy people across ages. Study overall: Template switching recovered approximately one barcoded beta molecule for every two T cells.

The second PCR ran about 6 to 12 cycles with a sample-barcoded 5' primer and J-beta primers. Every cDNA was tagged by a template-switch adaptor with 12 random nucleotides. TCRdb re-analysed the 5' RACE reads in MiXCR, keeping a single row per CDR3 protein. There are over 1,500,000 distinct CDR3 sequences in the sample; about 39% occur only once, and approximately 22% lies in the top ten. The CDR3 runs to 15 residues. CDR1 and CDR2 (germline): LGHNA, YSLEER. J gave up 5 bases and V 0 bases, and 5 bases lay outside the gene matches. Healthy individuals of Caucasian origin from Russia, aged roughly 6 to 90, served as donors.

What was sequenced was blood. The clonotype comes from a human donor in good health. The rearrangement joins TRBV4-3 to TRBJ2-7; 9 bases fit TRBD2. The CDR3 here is CASSQDRGGVNEQYF. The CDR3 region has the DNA TGCGCCAGCAGCCAAGATCGCGGGGGGGTTAACGAGCAGTACTTC.